This T cell receptor (beta chain) was sequenced in a study of shared clonotypes between healthy human individuals. Study-level background: The plates for each donor numbered three CD4 naive, three CD4 memory, two CD8 naive and one CD8 memory. Whole-study results and caveats: Although depth was large, rarefaction showed that sequencing of the sorted subsets was incomplete. Relative to their counterparts shared across all four donors, non-shared clonotypes exhibited diminished generation probabilities.

TCRdb's table, derived via immunoSEQ multiplex PCR, lists solely in-frame clones and lacks some. The table records around 2.5 million clones, over 85% of them present only once. Healthy and HIV-negative, the adult donors had no recent acute infections or vaccinations. About this clone: The antigen is not known. In the same sample, other DNA sequences code for this CDR3.

The specimen was naive CD4+ T cells from PBMCs. Noted subset: CD45RA+ positively selected. This receptor was obtained from a man younger than 35 in good health. Some clones in this sample may be carry-over from other donors' samples.

The CDR3 spells CASSLTGGGNQPQHF. CDR3 in DNA: TGTGCCAGCAGTCTAACAGGGGGGGGGAATCAGCCCCAGCATTTT. V is TRBV28 and J is TRBJ1-5; 8 positions match TRBD1. V lost 5 bases and J lost 4; bases outside the gene matches: 7. The CDR3 is made up of 15 amino acids. Germline lookup yields CDR1 MDHEN and CDR2 SYDVKM.